A selection of T cell receptor beta chains follows, all from one sample in a study of T cells in Graves' hyperthyroidism and ophthalmopathy. TCRdb itself ran the multiplex PCR reads through MiXCR, one entry per CDR3 protein. The sample has fewer than 600,000 distinct CDR3 sequences; approximately 14% are singletons. Sequences were obtained from blood. These receptors came from a woman aged 18-35 years with Graves' hyperthyroidism. Both conserved end residues are part of each CDR3. D genes are given only for firm matches. The listing skips clone size in some rows; elsewhere it reads once, few, many or a size class.

v_gene	abundance	d_gene	j_gene	CDR3nt	CDR3aa
TRBV7-2	-	TRBD1	TRBJ2-1	TGTGCCAGCAGCCAAGCTCCCGACAGGGGTGAGCAGTTCTTC	CASSQAPDRGEQFF
TRBV20-1	few	-	TRBJ1-2	TGCAGTGCTAAGCGGCCCCCTACAGGACGGGGCTACACCTTC	CSAKRPPTGRGYTF
TRBV7-2	few	-	TRBJ2-3	TGTGCCAGCAGCTTAGCTCTGGGGGCTAGTAGGGCAGATACGCAGTATTTT	CASSLALGASRADTQYF
TRBV29-1	many	TRBD1	TRBJ2-1	TGCAGCGCCGACAGGGGGCTCTCCAATGAGCAGTTCTTC	CSADRGLSNEQFF
TRBV4-1	-	-	TRBJ1-2	TGCGCCAGCAGCCAAGACAGATTCAACTATGGCTACACCTTC	CASSQDRFNYGYTF
TRBV28	many	TRBD1	TRBJ2-1	TGTGCCACCGACAGGGGGTCCTACAATGAGCAGTTCTTC	CATDRGSYNEQFF
TRBV12-3/TRBV12-4	many	TRBD2	TRBJ2-3	TGTGCCAGCAGGGCTAGCGGGACTGCAGATACGCAGTATTTT	CASRASGTADTQYF
TRBV27	-	-	TRBJ1-2	TGTGCCACCCTCCAGAGGGATTCTAACTATGGCTACACCTTC	CATLQRDSNYGYTF
TRBV20-1	many	TRBD2	TRBJ2-5	TGCAGTGCTAGGAGCGGGAGAGGATTCCAAGAGACCCAGTACTTC	CSARSGRGFQETQYF
TRBV7-2	few	TRBD2	TRBJ2-3	TGTGCCAGCAGCTTAGGAATGACTAGCGTCCCTACGCAGTATTTT	CASSLGMTSVPTQYF
TRBV12-3/TRBV12-4	many	-	TRBJ2-1	TGTGCCAGCAGTTTAAATATCGCCTACAATGAGCAGTTCTTC	CASSLNIAYNEQFF
TRBV29-1	once	-	TRBJ1-2	TGCAGCGTTGAGCCGGGGTATGGCTACACCTTC	CSVEPGYGYTF
TRBV2	many	-	TRBJ2-3	TGTGCCAGCAGTGACGACGAAGATACGCAGTATTTT	CASSDDEDTQYF
TRBV24-1	-	-	TRBJ1-1	TGTGCCACCAGTGCCAGGGTGGGCACTGAAGCTTTCTTT	CATSARVGTEAFF
TRBV4-1	few	-	TRBJ1-5	TGCGCCAGCAGCCCGATTTCAAGCAATCAGCCCCAGCATTTT	CASSPISSNQPQHF
TRBV11-2	many	-	TRBJ2-7	TGTGCCAGCAGCTTAGAAAAGAACGAGCAGTACTTC	CASSLEKNEQYF
TRBV5-1	many	TRBD1	TRBJ1-6	TGCGCCAGCGGAGAACTAACAGGGGGTAATTCACCCCTCCACTTT	CASGELTGGNSPLHF
TRBV24-1	many	TRBD2	TRBJ2-7	TGTGCCACCTCAATGGGGGTAGCGGGATTCTACGAGCAGTACTTC	CATSMGVAGFYEQYF
TRBV27	many	-	TRBJ2-1	TGTGCCAGCAGGCCCTTGACTAGTTCCTACAATGAGCAGTTCTTC	CASRPLTSSYNEQFF
TRBV6-1	-	-	TRBJ1-4	TGTGCCAGCAGCAACCGTGGAGGGGGTACGGGGAAACTGTTTTTT	CASSNRGGGTGKLFF
TRBV30	many	-	TRBJ1-1	TGTGCCTGCCGGGGACCGGTGAACACTGAAGCTTTCTTT	CACRGPVNTEAFF
TRBV12-3/TRBV12-4	many	-	TRBJ1-1	TGTGCCAGCAGTGCGGGGACGGGGAGGGTTGCTGAAGCTTTCTTT	CASSAGTGRVAEAFF
TRBV15	many	-	TRBJ2-5	TGTGCCACCAGCAGAGATCGACACCAAGAGACCCAGTACTTC	CATSRDRHQETQYF
TRBV13	many	-	TRBJ1-1	TGTGCCAGCAGCTCCCGCCGGTCAACGAACACCGGGAACACTGAAGCTTTCTTT	CASSSRRSTNTGNTEAFF
TRBV29-1	few	TRBD2	TRBJ2-1	TGCAGCGCCCTACTAGCGGGAGGTAGCAATGAGCAGTTCTTC	CSALLAGGSNEQFF
TRBV6-2/TRBV6-3	many	-	TRBJ2-5	TGTGCCAGCAGTCCGGAGAAGATCCCTTGGGCCCAAGAGACCCAGTACTTC	CASSPEKIPWAQETQYF
TRBV12-3/TRBV12-4	-	-	TRBJ1-5	TGTGCCAGCAGTTTAGGAAGTGATCAGCCCCAGCATTTT	CASSLGSDQPQHF
TRBV4-1	few	TRBD2	TRBJ2-1	TGCGCCAGCAGCCAATTAGCGGGAGTCCGCAATGAGCAGTTCTTC	CASSQLAGVRNEQFF
TRBV11-2	many	TRBD2	TRBJ2-3	TGTGCCAGCAGCTTAGGCGGGAGATTGAGCACAGATACGCAGTATTTT	CASSLGGRLSTDTQYF
TRBV12-3/TRBV12-4	-	-	TRBJ1-1	TGTGCCAGCAGTTTATCAGGGACCATCGCCACTGAAGCTTTCTTT	CASSLSGTIATEAFF
TRBV5-1	many	-	TRBJ2-1	TGCGCCAGCAGCTTCGATCCGGACTGGTACAATGAGCAGTTCTTC	CASSFDPDWYNEQFF
TRBV5-1	few	-	TRBJ2-1	TGCGCCAGCAGCTGGGGGGCCGATGAGCAGTTCTTC	CASSWGADEQFF
TRBV6-1	-	-	TRBJ1-5	TGTGCCAGCAGTATTGAAATGGATCAGCCCCAGCATTTT	CASSIEMDQPQHF
TRBV10-1	many	TRBD2	TRBJ2-1	TGCGCCAGCAGTGGAGGGCTAGCGGGAGGGCTGCAGTTCTTC	CASSGGLAGGLQFF
TRBV10-3	-	-	TRBJ1-2	TGTGCCATCAGTGACGACGGACACTATGGCTACACCTTC	CAISDDGHYGYTF
TRBV15	-	TRBD1	TRBJ1-3	TGTGCCACCAGCCAGGACAGGGTGGGTGGAAACACCATATATTTT	CATSQDRVGGNTIYF
TRBV19	many	TRBD1	TRBJ1-5	TGTGCCACCAGACAGGGGGAGATCAATCAGCCCCAGCATTTT	CATRQGEINQPQHF
TRBV6-1	many	-	TRBJ1-2	TGTGCCAGCAGTGAACTTCTGAGTTATGGCTACACCTTC	CASSELLSYGYTF
TRBV27	-	TRBD1	TRBJ2-1	TGTGCCAGCAGCCCGGGACAGGGGGCAATTGAGCAGTTCTTC	CASSPGQGAIEQFF
TRBV2	-	TRBD1	TRBJ1-2	TGTGCCAGCGGCCGGGACAGGGGCACTACTTTTTATGGCTACACCTTC	CASGRDRGTTFYGYTF
TRBV12-3/TRBV12-4	many	-	TRBJ1-1	TGTGCCAGCAGGAGGTTGACTGGGGGCACTGAAGCTTTCTTT	CASRRLTGGTEAFF
TRBV20-1	many	TRBD2	TRBJ2-3	TGCAGTGCGCACCGCGGGAGTCGGTCAGATACGCAGTATTTT	CSAHRGSRSDTQYF
TRBV10-3	many	-	TRBJ2-2	TGTGCCTCAAGAGGACCGAAGAACACCGGGGAGCTGTTTTTT	CASRGPKNTGELFF
TRBV12-3/TRBV12-4	-	TRBD2	TRBJ2-4	TGTGCCAGCTCGCGGTGGGGGGAGGGTGGGAACATTCAGTACTTC	CASSRWGEGGNIQYF
TRBV20-1	few	TRBD1	TRBJ2-2	TGCAGTGCAACAGACAGGGGGGGCACCGGGGAGCTGTTTTTT	CSATDRGGTGELFF
TRBV12-3/TRBV12-4	many	TRBD2	TRBJ2-1	TGTGCCAGCAGTTCCCTCCAGGGAGGGGTCTACAATGAGCAGTTCTTC	CASSSLQGGVYNEQFF
TRBV19	-	TRBD2	TRBJ2-1	TGTGCCAGTAGTTCCCTCTATACGGAGGGGACTAGGGGATCCAATGAGCAGTTCTTC	CASSSLYTEGTRGSNEQFF
TRBV12-3/TRBV12-4	many	-	TRBJ1-1	TGTGCCAGCAGTTCAGGTCCTGAAGCTTTCTTT	CASSSGPEAFF
TRBV11-2	many	-	TRBJ2-3	TGTGCCAGCAGCTTAGATGCAGGGGCTGCAGATACGCAGTATTTT	CASSLDAGAADTQYF
TRBV20-1	many	TRBD1	TRBJ2-3	TGCAGTGCTAGACAGGGACAGAGGAACACAGATACGCAGTATTTT	CSARQGQRNTDTQYF
TRBV5-8	-	-	TRBJ1-2	TGTGCCAGCAGCTTGGTGGCCGTAACTAACTATGGCTACACCTTC	CASSLVAVTNYGYTF
TRBV29-1	many	-	TRBJ2-5	TGCAGCGTTGGTGTCAGTTCCCAAGAGACCCAGTACTTC	CSVGVSSQETQYF
TRBV6-6	many	TRBD1	TRBJ1-2	TGTGCCAGCAGTTACCGTTCCGGGACAGCTCATGGCTACACCTTC	CASSYRSGTAHGYTF
TRBV2	many	TRBD1	TRBJ1-6	TGTGCCAGCAGTGCCGACAGGGCTAATTCACCCCTCCACTTT	CASSADRANSPLHF
TRBV5-6	-	-	TRBJ2-6	TGTGCCAGCGCGGGACTTGAATTGATTGGGGCCAACGTCCTGACTTTC	CASAGLELIGANVLTF
TRBV6-1	many	TRBD2	TRBJ2-7	TGTGCCAGCACCCTAGGGACTAGCGGAACCTACGAGCAGTACTTC	CASTLGTSGTYEQYF
TRBV9	-	TRBD1	TRBJ1-1	TGTGCCAGCAGCGACGGGACAGGTGAAGCTTTCTTT	CASSDGTGEAFF
TRBV5-1	-	-	TRBJ2-2	TGCGCCAGCAGGGCGGGTGGCCTAGATAACACCGGGGAGCTGTTTTTT	CASRAGGLDNTGELFF
TRBV9	-	TRBD1	TRBJ1-1	TGTGCCAGCAGCGGCCCGACTGGGGACAGGACTGAAGCTTTCTTT	CASSGPTGDRTEAFF
TRBV19	-	-	TRBJ2-3	TGTGCCAGTAGCTGGGGGAACACGCGCGATACGCAGTATTTT	CASSWGNTRDTQYF